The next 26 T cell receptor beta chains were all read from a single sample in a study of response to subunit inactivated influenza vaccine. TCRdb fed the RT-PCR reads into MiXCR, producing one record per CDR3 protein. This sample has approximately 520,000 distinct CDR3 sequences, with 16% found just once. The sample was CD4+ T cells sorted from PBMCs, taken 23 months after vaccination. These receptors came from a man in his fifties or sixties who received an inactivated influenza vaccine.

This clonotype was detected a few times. CDR3 in DNA: TGTGCCAGCAGCACAGGACAGGGGGCAGGGCCCCAGCATTTT. As protein: CASSTGQGAGPQHF. The chain joins TRBV7-9 to TRBJ1-5; the match to TRBD1 covers 11 bases. With 5 bases clipped from V and 9 bases from J, the junction kept 6 bases outside the gene matches. This CDR3 spans 14 amino acids. Germline V gives CDR1 SEHNR, CDR2 FQNEAQ (reference sequence).

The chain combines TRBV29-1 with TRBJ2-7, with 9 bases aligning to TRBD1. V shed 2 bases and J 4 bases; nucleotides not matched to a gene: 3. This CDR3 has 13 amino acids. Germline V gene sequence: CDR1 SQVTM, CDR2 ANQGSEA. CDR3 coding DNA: TGCAGCGTTGAAACGACAGGGGGTTACGAGCAGTACTTC. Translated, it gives CSVETTGGYEQYF.

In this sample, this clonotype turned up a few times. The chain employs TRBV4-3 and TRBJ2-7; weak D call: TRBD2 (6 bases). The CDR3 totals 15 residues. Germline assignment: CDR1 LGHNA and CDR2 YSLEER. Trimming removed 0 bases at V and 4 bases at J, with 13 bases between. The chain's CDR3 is CASSQESGGDYEQYF. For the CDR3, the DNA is TGCGCCAGCAGCCAAGAGTCCGGAGGGGATTACGAGCAGTACTTC.

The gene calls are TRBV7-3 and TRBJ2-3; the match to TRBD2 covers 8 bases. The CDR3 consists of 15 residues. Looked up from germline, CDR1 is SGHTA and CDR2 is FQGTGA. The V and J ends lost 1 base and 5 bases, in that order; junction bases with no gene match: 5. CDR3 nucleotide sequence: TGTGCCAGCAGCTTAAACGGGAGGGGAGGAGATACGCAGTATTTT. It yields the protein CASSLNGRGGDTQYF. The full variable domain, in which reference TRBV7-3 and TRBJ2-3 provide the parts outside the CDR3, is GAGVSQTPSNKVTEKGKYVELRCDPISGHTALYWYRQSLGQGPEFLIYFQGTGAADDSGLPNDRFFAVRPEGSVSTLKIQRTERGDSAVYLCASSLNGRGGDTQYFGPGTRLTVL.

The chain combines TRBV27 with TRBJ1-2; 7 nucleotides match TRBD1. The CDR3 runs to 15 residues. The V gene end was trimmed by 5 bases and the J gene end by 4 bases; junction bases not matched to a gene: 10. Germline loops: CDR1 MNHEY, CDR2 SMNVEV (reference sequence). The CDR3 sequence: CASSLRRTGPYGYTF. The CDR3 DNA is TGTGCCAGCAGTCTAAGGCGGACAGGTCCCTATGGCTACACCTTC.

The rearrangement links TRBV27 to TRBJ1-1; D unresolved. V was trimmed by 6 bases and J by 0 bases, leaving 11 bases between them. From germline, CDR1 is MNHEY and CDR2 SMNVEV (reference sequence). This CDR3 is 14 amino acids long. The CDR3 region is CASRPHSLNTEAFF. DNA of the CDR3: TGTGCCAGCAGACCCCACTCCCTGAACACTGAAGCTTTCTTT.

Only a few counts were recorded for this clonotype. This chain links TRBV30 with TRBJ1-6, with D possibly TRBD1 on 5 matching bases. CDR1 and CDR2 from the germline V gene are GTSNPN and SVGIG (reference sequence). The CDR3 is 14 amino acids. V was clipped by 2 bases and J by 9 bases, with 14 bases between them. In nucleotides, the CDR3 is TGTGCCTGGAGTAAACAAGGGGTTGGTTCACCCCTCCACTTT. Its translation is CAWSKQGVGSPLHF.

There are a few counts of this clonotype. CDR3 loop: CASSLDRGLTNEQFF. The CDR3 DNA reads as TGCGCCAGCAGCTTAGACAGGGGGCTTACGAATGAGCAGTTCTTC. The V call is TRBV5-1, the J call TRBJ2-1; the match to TRBD1 covers 10 bases. This CDR3 is built from 15 residues. Germline assignment: CDR1 SGHRS and CDR2 YFSETQ. After removal of 2 bases from V and 7 bases from J, the junction contained 6 bases not matched to a gene.

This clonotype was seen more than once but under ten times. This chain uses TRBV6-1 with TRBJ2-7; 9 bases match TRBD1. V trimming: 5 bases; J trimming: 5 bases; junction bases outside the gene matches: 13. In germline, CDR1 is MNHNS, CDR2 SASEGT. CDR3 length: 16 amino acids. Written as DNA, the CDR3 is TGTGCCAGCAGTCCCTCAATTCGGGACAGGGAAGACGAGCAGTACTTC. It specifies CASSPSIRDREDEQYF.

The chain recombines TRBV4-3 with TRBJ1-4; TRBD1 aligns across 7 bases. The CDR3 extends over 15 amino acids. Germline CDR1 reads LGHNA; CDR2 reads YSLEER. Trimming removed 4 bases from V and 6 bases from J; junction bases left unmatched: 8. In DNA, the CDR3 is TGCGCCAGCAGCCTGCGACAGGGCAACGATGAAAAACTGTTTTTT. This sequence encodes CASSLRQGNDEKLFF.

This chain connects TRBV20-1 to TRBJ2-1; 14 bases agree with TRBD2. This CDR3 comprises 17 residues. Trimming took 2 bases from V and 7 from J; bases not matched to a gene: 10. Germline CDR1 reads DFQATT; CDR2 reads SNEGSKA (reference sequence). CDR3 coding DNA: TGCAGTGCTAGACAACTCGGACTAGCGGGGGGTCAAAATGAGCAGTTCTTC. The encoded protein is CSARQLGLAGGQNEQFF.

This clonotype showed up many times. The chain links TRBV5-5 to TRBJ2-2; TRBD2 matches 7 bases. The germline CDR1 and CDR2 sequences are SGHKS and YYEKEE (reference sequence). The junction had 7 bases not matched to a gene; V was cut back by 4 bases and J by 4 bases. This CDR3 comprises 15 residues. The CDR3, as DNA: TGTGCCAGCAGCCGACGGTTAGCGGGCACCGGGGAGCTGTTTTTT. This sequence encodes CASSRRLAGTGELFF.

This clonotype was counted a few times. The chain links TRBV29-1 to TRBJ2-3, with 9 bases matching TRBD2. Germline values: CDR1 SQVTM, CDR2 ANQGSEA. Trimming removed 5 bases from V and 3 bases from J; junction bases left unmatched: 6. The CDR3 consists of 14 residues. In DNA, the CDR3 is TGCAGCGTTCGTAGCGGGAGTCTAACAGATACGCAGTATTTT. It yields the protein CSVRSGSLTDTQYF.

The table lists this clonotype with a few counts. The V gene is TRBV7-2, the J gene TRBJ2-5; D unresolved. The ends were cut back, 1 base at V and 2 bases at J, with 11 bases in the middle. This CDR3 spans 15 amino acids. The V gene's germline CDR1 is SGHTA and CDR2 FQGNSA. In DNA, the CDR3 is TGTGCCAGCAGCTTAGGGCCTTGGAAACAAGAGACCCAGTACTTC. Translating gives CASSLGPWKQETQYF.

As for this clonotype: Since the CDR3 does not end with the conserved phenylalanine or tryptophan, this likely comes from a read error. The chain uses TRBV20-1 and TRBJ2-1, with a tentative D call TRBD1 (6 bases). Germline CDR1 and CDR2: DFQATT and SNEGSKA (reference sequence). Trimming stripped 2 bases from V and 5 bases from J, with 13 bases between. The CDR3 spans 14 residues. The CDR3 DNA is TGCAGTGCTAGACGACAGGTAATTAACAATGAGCAGTTCTCC. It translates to CSARRQVINNEQFS.

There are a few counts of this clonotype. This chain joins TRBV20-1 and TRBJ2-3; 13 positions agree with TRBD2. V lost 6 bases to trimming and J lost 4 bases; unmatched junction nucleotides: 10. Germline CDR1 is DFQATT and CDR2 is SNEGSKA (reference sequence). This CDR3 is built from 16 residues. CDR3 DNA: TGCAGTGCCAAACATGGACTAGCGGGAGTTCCAGATACGCAGTATTTT. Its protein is CSAKHGLAGVPDTQYF.

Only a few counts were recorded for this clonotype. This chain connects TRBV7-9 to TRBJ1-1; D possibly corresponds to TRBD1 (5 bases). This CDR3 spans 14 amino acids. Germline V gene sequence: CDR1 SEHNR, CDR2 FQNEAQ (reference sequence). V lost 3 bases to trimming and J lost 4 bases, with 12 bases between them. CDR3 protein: CASSFGGEVTEAFF. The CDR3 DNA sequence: TGTGCCAGCAGCTTCGGGGGGGAAGTCACTGAAGCTTTCTTT.

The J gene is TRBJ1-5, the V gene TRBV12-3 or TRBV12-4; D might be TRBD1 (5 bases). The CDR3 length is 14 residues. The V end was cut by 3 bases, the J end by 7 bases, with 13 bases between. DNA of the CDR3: TGTGCCAGCAGTTTTCGCCCTCGGGACCAGCCCCAGCATTTT. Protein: CASSFRPRDQPQHF.

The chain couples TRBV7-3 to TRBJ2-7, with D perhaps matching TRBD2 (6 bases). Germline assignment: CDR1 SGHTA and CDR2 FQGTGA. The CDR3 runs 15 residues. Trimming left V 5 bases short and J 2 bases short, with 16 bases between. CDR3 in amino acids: CASSIGGTGAYEQYF. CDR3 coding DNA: TGTGCCAGCAGCATCGGGGGTACGGGAGCCTACGAGCAGTACTTC.

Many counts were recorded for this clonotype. The CDR3 protein is CASSPFDRPGYTF. The CDR3, as DNA: TGCGCCAGCAGCCCCTTCGACAGGCCCGGCTACACCTTC. The chain has TRBV5-1 and TRBJ1-2, with D possibly being TRBD1 (6 bases). Germline V gene lookup returns CDR1 SGHRS and CDR2 YFSETQ. Trimming shortened V by 4 bases and J by 8 bases, and 15 bases separated the two germline ends. The CDR3 sequence is 13 residues long. Drawing the rest from reference TRBV5-1 and TRBJ1-2, the complete variable domain is KAGVTQTPRYLIKTRGQQVTLSCSPISGHRSVSWYQQTPGQGLQFLFEYFSETQRNKGNFPGRFSGRQFSNSRSEMNVSTLELGDSALYLCASSPFDRPGYTFGSGTRLTVV.

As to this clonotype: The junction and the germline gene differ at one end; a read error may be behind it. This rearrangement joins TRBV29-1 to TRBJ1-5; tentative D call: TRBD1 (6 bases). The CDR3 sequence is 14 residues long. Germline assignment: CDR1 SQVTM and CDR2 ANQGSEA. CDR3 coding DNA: TGCAGGGTTGCGACCGGGACATATGATCAGCCCCAGCATTTT. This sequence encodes CRVATGTYDQPQHF.

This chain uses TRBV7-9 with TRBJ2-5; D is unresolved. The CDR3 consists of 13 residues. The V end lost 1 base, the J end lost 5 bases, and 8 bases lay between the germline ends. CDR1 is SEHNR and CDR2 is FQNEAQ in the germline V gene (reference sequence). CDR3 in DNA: TGTGCCAGCAGCTTAGGGGTTTCGGAGACCCAGTACTTC. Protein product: CASSLGVSETQYF.

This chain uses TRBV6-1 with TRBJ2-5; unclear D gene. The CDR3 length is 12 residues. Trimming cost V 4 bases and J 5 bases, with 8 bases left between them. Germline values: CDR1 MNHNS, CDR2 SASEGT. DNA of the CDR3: TGTGCCAGCAGTGCACTGAGGGAGACCCAGTACTTC. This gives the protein CASSALRETQYF.

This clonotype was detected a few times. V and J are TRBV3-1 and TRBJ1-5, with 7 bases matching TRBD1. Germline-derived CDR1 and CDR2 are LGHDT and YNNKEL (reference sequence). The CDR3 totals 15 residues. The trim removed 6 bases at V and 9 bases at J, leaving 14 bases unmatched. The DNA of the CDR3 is TGTGCCAGCAGTGACAGGGTTATCGCGGGGCGGCCCCAGCATTTT. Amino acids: CASSDRVIAGRPQHF.

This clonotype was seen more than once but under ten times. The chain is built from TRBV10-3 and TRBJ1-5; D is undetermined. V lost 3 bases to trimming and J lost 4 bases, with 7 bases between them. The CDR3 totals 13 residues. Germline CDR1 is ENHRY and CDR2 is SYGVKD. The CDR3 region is CAISDDGNQPQHF. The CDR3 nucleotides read TGTGCCATCAGTGACGATGGTAATCAGCCCCAGCATTTT.

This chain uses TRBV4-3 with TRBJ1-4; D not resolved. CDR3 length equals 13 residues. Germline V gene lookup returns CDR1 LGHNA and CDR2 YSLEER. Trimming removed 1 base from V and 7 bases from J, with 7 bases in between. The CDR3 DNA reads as TGCGCCAGCAGCCAAGTCGAGGTTGAAAAACTGTTTTTT. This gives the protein CASSQVEVEKLFF.